In its sample, the clone carrying this TCR beta chain was seen once. Its specificity is unknown. Use of 60 Vbeta and 13 Jbeta primers characterized the PCR. Original analysis: As a later analysis found, there were approximately 80 million unique TCR beta chains, of which 8.5 million to 13 million were shared. The table came from immunoSEQ multiplex PCR; TCRdb's copy has only in-frame clones and leaves some out. The V and J calls and clone size were taken over from that table, and D and trimming were inferred from the DNA. The sample has about 98,000 clones, around 74% seen once. These data belong to a study of cytomegalovirus exposure and HLA in healthy donors. Whole-study results and caveats: V- and J-gene trimming in TCR beta was tied to a missense DCLRE1C variant by an analysis performed later. Researchers catalogued 150 or so TCR beta chains as cytomegalovirus-associated. Accurate prediction of most subjects' HLA-A and HLA-B alleles from TCR beta sequences was reported.

The germline gives CDR1 MNHNS, CDR2 SASEGT. The junction had 11 bases not matched to a gene; V was cut back by 5 bases and J by 5 bases. The CDR3 is 15 residues long. The rearrangement joins TRBV6-1 to TRBJ2-7; TRBD2 matches at 8 bases. Sequenced material: PBMCs. The sequence derives from a male donor in good health and CMV-seronegative. Here the CDR3 reads CASSPPRGATDEQYF. The CDR3 DNA follows: TGTGCCAGCAGTCCACCGCGGGGGGCCACCGACGAGCAGTACTTC.